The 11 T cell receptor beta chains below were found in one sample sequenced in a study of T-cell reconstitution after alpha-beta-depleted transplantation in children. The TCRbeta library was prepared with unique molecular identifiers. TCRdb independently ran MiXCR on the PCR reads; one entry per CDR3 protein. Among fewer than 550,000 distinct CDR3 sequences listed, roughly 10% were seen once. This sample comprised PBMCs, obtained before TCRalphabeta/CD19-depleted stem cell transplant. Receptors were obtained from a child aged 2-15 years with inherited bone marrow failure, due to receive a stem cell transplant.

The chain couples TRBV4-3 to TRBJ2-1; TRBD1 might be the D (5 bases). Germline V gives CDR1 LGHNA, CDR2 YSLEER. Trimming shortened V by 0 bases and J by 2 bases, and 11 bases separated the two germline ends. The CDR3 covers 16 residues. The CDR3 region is CASSQDRGIAYNEQFF. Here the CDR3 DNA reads TGCGCCAGCAGCCAAGATAGGGGCATTGCCTACAATGAGCAGTTCTTC.

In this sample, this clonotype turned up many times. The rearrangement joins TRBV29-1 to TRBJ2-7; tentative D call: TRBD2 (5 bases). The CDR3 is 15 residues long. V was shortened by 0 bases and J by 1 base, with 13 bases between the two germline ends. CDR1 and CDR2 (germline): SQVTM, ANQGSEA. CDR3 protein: CSVEDVSSGSYEQYF. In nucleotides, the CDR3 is TGCAGCGTTGAAGATGTTTCAAGCGGATCCTACGAGCAGTACTTC.

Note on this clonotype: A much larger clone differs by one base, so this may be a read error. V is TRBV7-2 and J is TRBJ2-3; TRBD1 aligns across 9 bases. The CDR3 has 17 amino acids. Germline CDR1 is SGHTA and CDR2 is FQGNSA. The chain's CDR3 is CASSLVPVQGAWDTPYF. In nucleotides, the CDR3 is TGTGCCAGCAGCTTAGTTCCCGTACAGGGGGCATGGGATACGCCGTATTTT.

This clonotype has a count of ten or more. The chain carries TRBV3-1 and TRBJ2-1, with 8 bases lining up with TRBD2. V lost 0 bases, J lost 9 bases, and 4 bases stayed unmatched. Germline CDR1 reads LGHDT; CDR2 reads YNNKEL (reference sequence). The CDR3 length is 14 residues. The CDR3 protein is CASSQDPSGSEQFF. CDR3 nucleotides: TGTGCCAGCAGCCAAGACCCGAGCGGGAGTGAGCAGTTCTTC.

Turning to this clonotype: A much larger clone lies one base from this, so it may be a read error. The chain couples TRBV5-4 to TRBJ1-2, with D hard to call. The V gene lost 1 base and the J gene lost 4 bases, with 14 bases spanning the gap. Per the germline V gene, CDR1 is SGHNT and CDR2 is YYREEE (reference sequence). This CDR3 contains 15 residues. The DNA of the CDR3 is TGTGCCAGCAGCTTGCCGGAATATACCCCCTATGGCTACACCTTC. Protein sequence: CASSLPEYTPYGYTF.

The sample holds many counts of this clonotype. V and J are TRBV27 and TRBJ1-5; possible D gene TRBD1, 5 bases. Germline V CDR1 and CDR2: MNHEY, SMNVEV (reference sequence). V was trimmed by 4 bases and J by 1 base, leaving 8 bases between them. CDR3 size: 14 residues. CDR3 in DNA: TGTGCCAGCAGTTACACAGGCAGCAATCAGCCCCAGCATTTT. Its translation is CASSYTGSNQPQHF.

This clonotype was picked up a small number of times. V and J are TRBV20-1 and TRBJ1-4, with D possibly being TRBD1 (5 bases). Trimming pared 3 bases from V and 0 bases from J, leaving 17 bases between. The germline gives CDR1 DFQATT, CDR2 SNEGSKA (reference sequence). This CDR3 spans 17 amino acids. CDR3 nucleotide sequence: TGCAGTGCTAGGGATCCGGGACTTGATACAACTAATGAAAAACTGTTTTTT. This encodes CSARDPGLDTTNEKLFF.

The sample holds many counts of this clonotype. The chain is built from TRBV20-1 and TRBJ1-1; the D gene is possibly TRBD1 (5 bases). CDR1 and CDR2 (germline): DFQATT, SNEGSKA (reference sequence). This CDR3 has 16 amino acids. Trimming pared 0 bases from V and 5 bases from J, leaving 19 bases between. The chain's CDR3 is CSARDWPSGGETEAFF. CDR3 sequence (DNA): TGCAGTGCTAGAGATTGGCCCAGCGGGGGGGAAACTGAAGCTTTCTTT.

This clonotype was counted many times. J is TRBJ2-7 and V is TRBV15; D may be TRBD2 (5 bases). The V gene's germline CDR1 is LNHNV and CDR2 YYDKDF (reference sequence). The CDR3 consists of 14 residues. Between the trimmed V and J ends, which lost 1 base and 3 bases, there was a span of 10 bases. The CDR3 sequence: CATSRGSGDYEQYF. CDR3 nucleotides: TGTGCCACCAGCAGAGGGTCCGGGGACTACGAGCAGTACTTC.

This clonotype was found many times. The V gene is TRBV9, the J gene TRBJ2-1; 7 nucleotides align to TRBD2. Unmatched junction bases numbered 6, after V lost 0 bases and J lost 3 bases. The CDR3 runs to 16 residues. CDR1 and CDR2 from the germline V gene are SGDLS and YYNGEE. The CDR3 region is CASSVEGASGYNEQFF. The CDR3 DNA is TGTGCCAGCAGCGTAGAAGGCGCTAGCGGCTACAATGAGCAGTTCTTC. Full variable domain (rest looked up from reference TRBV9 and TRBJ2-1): DSGVTQTPKHLITATGQRVTLRCSPRSGDLSVYWYQQSLDQGLQFLIQYYNGEERAKGNILERFSAQQFPDLHSELNLSSLELGDSALYFCASSVEGASGYNEQFFGPGTRLTVL.

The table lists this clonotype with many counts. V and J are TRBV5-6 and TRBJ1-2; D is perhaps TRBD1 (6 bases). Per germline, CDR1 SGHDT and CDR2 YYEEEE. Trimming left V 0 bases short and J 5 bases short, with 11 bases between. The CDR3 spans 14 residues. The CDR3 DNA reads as TGTGCCAGCAGCTTGGGACAGGAAATTTATGGCTACACCTTC. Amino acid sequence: CASSLGQEIYGYTF.